The clone carrying this T cell receptor beta chain has at least ten counts. Its antigen is currently unknown. Genomic DNA, the template, was used for profiling of the TCR beta VDJ and CDR3. TCRdb called the reads again in MiXCR, with one record for every CDR3 protein. The sample has about 400,000 distinct CDR3 sequences, 55% to 70% seen once. The data were obtained in a study of CD8+CD57+ T cells in acquired aplastic anemia. Across the whole study: Quantities of DNA derived from sorted CD4+ and CD8+ cells averaged around 3 ug. Healthy donor CD4+ samples were sequenced to a depth that averaged roughly 10 million reads. Study results and caveats: A set of around 30 CD8+ CDR3 sequences was shared between patients and controls, and these sequences appeared highly expressed in patients.

The CDR3 is made up of 18 amino acids. Trimming at V came to 0 bases and at J to 8 bases, leaving 15 bases not matched to a gene. Germline V gene data show CDR1 as LGHNA and CDR2 as YSLEER. The sample was sorted CD4+, CD8+, or CD8+CD57+ T cells (not recorded which) from PBMCs. The gene calls are TRBV4-3 and TRBJ2-1, with 8 nucleotides matching TRBD1. The TCR originated in a human donor in good health, serving as a control. The CDR3 DNA sequence: TGCGCCAGCAGCCAAGAGGCCTCGGCAGGGGGCGAAAGGGATGAGCAGTTCTTC. Protein: CASSQEASAGGERDEQFF.